One sample yielded the 4 T cell receptor beta chains listed below, sequenced in a study of T cell responses to AZD1222 COVID-19 vaccine. The protocol was immunoSEQ multiplex PCR, while the TCRdb copy is restricted to in-frame clones and leaves out a portion. The sample contains about 120,000 clones, 75% to 95% of which appear only once. Sequenced material: peripheral blood, taken on day 0 of AZD1222 vaccination. The receptors here all came from an adult in good health.

This chain joins TRBV6-5 and TRBJ2-1; D call uncertain. This CDR3 is 15 amino acids long. V lost 8 bases, J lost 7 bases, and 21 bases lay in between. CDR1 MNHEY and CDR2 SVGAGI come from the germline V gene. CDR3 DNA sequence: TGTGCCAGCGTGACGGTAGCCCAGTCCTGGAATGAGCAGTTCTTC. Its translation: CASVTVAQSWNEQFF.

The gene calls are TRBV9 and TRBJ2-2; D is uncertain. The CDR3 has 15 residues. V dropped 0 bases and J dropped 0 bases, with 6 bases sitting between them. CDR1 and CDR2 (germline): SGDLS, YYNGEE. The CDR3 nucleotides read TGTGCCAGCAGCGTAGCTACCTCGAACACCGGGGAGCTGTTTTTT. It yields the protein CASSVATSNTGELFF.

The rearrangement joins TRBV19 to TRBJ1-3; 7 positions agree with TRBD1. The CDR3 has 15 residues. V shed 6 bases and J 10 bases; nucleotides not matched to a gene: 15. Germline CDR1 reads LNHDA; CDR2 reads SQIVND (reference sequence). The CDR3 reads CASRIEGALQGTIYF. The CDR3 nucleotides are TGTGCCAGTAGGATCGAGGGGGCCCTTCAAGGTACCATATATTTT.

The J gene is TRBJ2-6, the V gene TRBV4-2; tentative D call: TRBD1 (5 bases). Germline V CDR1 and CDR2: LGHNA, YNFKEQ. The CDR3 extends over 16 amino acids. Trimming removed 4 bases from V and 1 base from J, with 11 bases in between. In nucleotides, the CDR3 is TGTGCCAGCAGCCCCGAGGACACGTCTGGGGCCAACGTCCTGACTTTC. It codes for CASSPEDTSGANVLTF.